A selection of T cell receptor beta chains follows, all from one sample in a study of blood T cells in healthy people across ages. MiXCR, run by TCRdb on the 5' RACE reads, gives a single entry per CDR3 protein. The sample has 800,000 to 900,000 distinct CDR3 sequences, roughly 60% seen once. The sample comprised blood. Source of these receptors: a man younger than 45 in good health. Each CDR3 is given with its conserved first and last residue. D genes are given only for firm matches. Not every row has a clone size; where given, it reads once, few, many or a size class.

clone size | J gene | D gene | V gene | CDR3 DNA | CDR3 protein
- | TRBJ2-3 | TRBD2 | TRBV9 | TGTGCCAGCAGCGTGACTGGGACTAGGGGAGATACGCAGTATTTT | CASSVTGTRGDTQYF
- | TRBJ2-1 | TRBD2 | TRBV4-2 | TGTGCCAGCAGCCAAGAGGTAACTAGCGGGGACAATGAGCAGTTCTTC | CASSQEVTSGDNEQFF
- | TRBJ2-3 | - | TRBV5-5 | TGTGCCAGCAGCTTTGGACACACAGATACGCAGTATTTT | CASSFGHTDTQYF
- | TRBJ2-7 | - | TRBV27 | TGTGCCAGCGGTGAGAGCTCCTACGAGCAGTACTTC | CASGESSYEQYF
- | TRBJ2-6 | - | TRBV6-1 | TGTGCCAGCAGTGGGAGTCAGGGGTTTTTCTCTGGGGCCAACGTCCTGACTTTC | CASSGSQGFFSGANVLTF
- | TRBJ2-7 | - | TRBV7-9 | TGTGCCAGCAGTCATCGGGACACAAGAGCCTACGAGCAGTACTTC | CASSHRDTRAYEQYF
few | TRBJ1-2 | TRBD1 | TRBV6-5 | TGTGCCAGCAGTTACTCGACCGCCGGGACAGGGGGCTTAGATGGCTACACCTTC | CASSYSTAGTGGLDGYTF
- | TRBJ1-5 | - | TRBV12-3/TRBV12-4 | TGTGCCAGCAGCACCGCCGCAATCAATCAGCCCCAGCATTTT | CASSTAAINQPQHF
- | TRBJ2-7 | TRBD2 | TRBV2 | TGTGCCAGCAGTGAAGCTGGACTAGGAACCTACGAGCAGTACTTC | CASSEAGLGTYEQYF
few | TRBJ2-7 | TRBD1 | TRBV6-5 | TGTGCCAGCAGAAAAAGGGACAGGGGCTACGAGCAGTACTTC | CASRKRDRGYEQYF